This entry concerns a single T cell receptor beta chain. This clonotype turned up a few times. Its antigen is unknown. Qualities for individual bases were not recorded, and no much larger clone is one base off. The TCR beta CDR3 regions were amplified from the RNA transcripts. The first round of RT-PCR for the TCR CDR3 was performed with the HTBI primer set and the Qiagen OneStep RT-PCR kit. A second multiplex PCR round built the libraries, followed by size selection and purification. Sequencing of the libraries was done on an Illumina HiSeq2000 using paired-end 100 bp reads. The original methods were these. SOAPnuke was used to process the raw data, throwing out any read that contained adapters or uncalled bases, had a mean Phred below 15, or lacked an exact constant-primer or identifier match. COPE v1.2.5 was used to merge the high-quality paired reads, and each unique nucleotide sequence was defined as a clonotype. MiTCR v1.1 was used to align the clonotypes against IMGT TRBV, TRBD and TRBJ reference segments. The analysis was restricted to V-J combinations with a frequency above 0.0001, which together covered about 99% of the repertoires. The TCS score was defined as the ratio of F50 (clonal expansion) to E x V (chaos), calculated using BLOSUM62-based TCRdist between CDR3 peptides within each V-J. Welch's t-statistics and random forest reduced approximately 520 V-J features to about 12, which were used in a naive Bayes classifier (R e1071). In TCRdb, the public reads were trimmed at Q25 with fastp and aligned with MiXCR, with productive beta chains retained. Each record represents a unique CDR3 protein, reported with the most common genes and DNA among its rows. TCRdb's processing, not the study's, gives the V and J calls here. The sample table lists approximately 490,000 distinct CDR3 sequences, less than 25% of them with a count of one. The ten largest clonotypes hold approximately 49% of the sample.

Ophthalmopathy patients had moderately to severely active disease, Clinical Activity Score of at least 3, NOSPECS grade of at least 4, and duration under 3 months. Patients with uncontrolled infections, other autoimmune diseases, pregnancy or lactation were excluded. Diagnoses were established on the basis of clinical symptoms, serum thyroxine and TRAb, thyroid ultrasound, and orbital computed tomography. PBMCs were isolated from 8 to 10 ml of fresh peripheral blood by Ficoll-Paque density gradient centrifugation. Total RNA was extracted with Trizol reagent, and quality was checked on an Agilent 2100 Bioanalyzer. This record belongs to a study of T cells in Graves' hyperthyroidism and ophthalmopathy (dated by TCRdb to about 2019). For context, the study as a whole: Peripheral blood samples were taken at the time of initial diagnosis, prior to any treatment. Prospective prediction of ophthalmopathy was tested in an independent validation cohort consisting of some 20 hyperthyroidism patients and around 16 patients who later progressed to ophthalmopathy. The 100 or so discovery patients were divided at random into training and test sets in a 7:3 ratio. In several Graves' hyperthyroidism patients, the study also compared T-cell repertoires from thyroid tissue with T-cell repertoires from blood. A discovery cohort of about 95 patients, about 44 with Graves' ophthalmopathy and about 58 with stable Graves' hyperthyroidism, was used to find distinguishing TCR V-J signatures. After blood sampling, hyperthyroidism patients were treated with methimazole at a starting dose of 30 mg daily, and ophthalmopathy patients were treated with high-dose intravenous methylprednisolone. TCR Vbeta CDR3 sequencing of 140 or so peripheral blood samples (roughly 41 ophthalmopathy, approximately 80 hyperthyroidism and roughly 17 progressor patients) is reported in the paper.

The CDR3 goes from the cysteine to the phenylalanine over 17 residues. Of the read, only the CDR3 DNA is kept; its 51 bases are in frame from base 1. Germline trimming: 1 base from V, 6 bases from J; junction bases outside gene matches: 4. Paper-wide results and their limitations: No statistical method was used to fix the sample size in advance, and group allocation was not hidden from the investigators. Most expanded thyroid clonotypes (frequency above 0.001) were also detected in blood, a finding suggesting that blood repertoires may reflect thyroid immune responses. During validation, the model predicted progression to ophthalmopathy a median of approximately 6 months ahead of onset, with almost 71% sensitivity and 72% to 85% specificity. A model built on a 13 V-J signature distinguished ophthalmopathy from stable hyperthyroidism, reaching 85% to 90% sensitivity and approximately 83% specificity in cross-validation and 80%/75% in testing.

The material sequenced was blood. The origin of this receptor is a woman aged 70-85 years with Graves' ophthalmopathy. The chain uses TRBV12-3 or TRBV12-4 and TRBJ2-3, with TRBD2 identical over 16 junction bases. The DNA sequence reads TGTGCCAGCAGTTTAGACCCGGGACTAGCGGGAGGGGATACGCAGTATTTT. It translates to CASSLDPGLAGGDTQYF.